The 4 T cell receptor beta chains listed next were all sequenced from one sample in a study of T cells in localized non-small cell lung cancer. The table came from immunoSEQ multiplex PCR; TCRdb's copy has only in-frame clones and leaves some out. The table has approximately 26,000 clones, around 93% seen once. Specimen: peripheral blood, collected before any cancer treatment. These receptor sequences come from a female donor of 60 years or more with stage II squamous cell lung carcinoma.

The gene calls are TRBV4-2 and TRBJ2-5; no clear D. V was pared by 1 base and J by 2 bases, with 11 bases between. Per the germline V gene, CDR1 is LGHNA and CDR2 is YNFKEQ. CDR3 length equals 15 residues. DNA for the CDR3: TGTGCCAGCAGCCAAGCCCGGGCAGGACAAGAGACCCAGTACTTC. Translating gives CASSQARAGQETQYF.

The rearrangement links TRBV7-8 to TRBJ1-1; 10 nucleotides line up with TRBD1. Germline trimming cut 5 bases from V and 4 bases from J; bases unmatched to any gene: 7. CDR3 length: 15 amino acids. Germline V gene sequence: CDR1 SGHVS, CDR2 FQNEAQ. In DNA form, the CDR3 reads TGTGCCAGCAGCGCCCGACAGGGGGCCGGCACTGAAGCTTTCTTT. Its translation is CASSARQGAGTEAFF.

The CDR3 DNA sequence: TGTGCCAGCAGCTCCGATTTAGCGGGAAGGTTAGCCAAAAACATTCAGTACTTC. Translated, it gives CASSSDLAGRLAKNIQYF. The chain links TRBV7-2 to TRBJ2-4; 8 bases align to TRBD2. J lost 0 bases, V lost 4 bases, and 11 bases had no gene match. Looked up from germline, CDR1 is SGHTA and CDR2 is FQGNSA. The CDR3 is 18 residues long.

This chain connects TRBV27 to TRBJ1-3, with 7 positions matching TRBD1. CDR1 MNHEY and CDR2 SMNVEV come from the germline V gene (reference sequence). V lost 8 bases, J lost 0 bases, and 7 bases stayed unmatched. CDR3 length: 15 amino acids. The CDR3 is CASSPGQHSGNTIYF. In DNA form, the CDR3 reads TGTGCCAGCTCACCGGGACAGCACTCTGGAAACACCATATATTTT.